The TCR beta chain described here comes from a study of CD8 T cells in Susac syndrome (dated by TCRdb to 2018 to 2020). Notes on the research overall: Repertoire sequencing was used to test whether CD8+ T cell activation and differentiation in Susac syndrome was antigen driven. The clonality of the CD8+ T cell repertoire was compared across over 9 healthy donors, about 14 Susac syndrome patients and about 15 multiple sclerosis patients. General findings and caveats noted by the study authors: The number of individuals in the TCR sequencing and HLA analysis was recognized as being relatively small.

Regarding this clonotype: Its binding antigen is unknown. Nothing much larger sits one base from this clone, and base qualities are not available.

Reading from cysteine to phenylalanine, the CDR3 counts 15 amino acids. Of the read, only the CDR3 DNA is kept; its 45 bases are in frame from base 1. After removal of 4 bases from V and 5 bases from J, the junction retains 4 bases not matched to a gene. Via the germline V gene, CDR1 is MNHEY and CDR2 SVGAGI. Peripheral blood CD8+ and CD4+ T cells from healthy donors, Susac syndrome patients and multiple sclerosis patients were profiled using high-throughput TCR beta sequencing. The multiple sclerosis controls were treatment-naive patients whose relapsing-remitting disease, either stable or active, fulfilled the revised McDonald criteria. CD8+ TEMRA cells were enriched by FACS, while bulk CD8+ and CD4+ T cells were purified by magnetic negative isolation. Blood was drawn into EDTA tubes, processed within 24 hours, and PBMCs were isolated by density gradient centrifugation. PBMCs destined for TCR sequencing were cryopreserved in liquid nitrogen and later thawed in a 37 °C water bath. Purity of sorted or isolated CD4+, CD8+ and CD8+ TEMRA cells was at least 90%.

RNA was extracted using the RNeasy kit, and about 0.5 to 1 microgram was reverse transcribed with random hexamers. TCR beta CDR3 regions were amplified with the immunoSEQ multiplex PCR assay covering 54 Vbeta and 13 Jbeta segments. PCR amplification bias was corrected by using a synthetic template baseline for primer optimization and computational correction. As for how the authors treated the data: Reads were assigned to V, D and J genes according to IMGT and analyzed in immunoSEQ Analyzer, with only productive sequences retained. Clonality was computed as one minus Shannon entropy normalized by log2 of the number of productive unique sequences. For each patient and control, public and private clones were evaluated within the 100 most prevalent clones. Susac-specific clones were defined as absent from healthy and MS cohorts, 1052 published viral clones and other ImmuneACCESS disease sequences. The raw public reads went through TCRdb reprocessing: fastp at Q25, MiXCR clone calling, in-frame beta chains kept. Rows matching on CDR3 protein sequence are summarized as one entry with the most common DNA and genes. For this entry, the V and J calls and clone size follow TCRdb and not the study's own pipeline. This sample is represented by fewer than 350,000 distinct CDR3 sequences; 85% of them were singletons. The ten largest clones capture approximately 0.2% of the sample.

This TCR derives from a human donor with multiple sclerosis. The sequence joins TRBV6-5 to TRBJ2-7, and TRBD2 aligns with 14 junction nucleotides. Sequencing used CD8+ T cells from PBMCs. DNA sequence: TGTGCCAGCAGTTCTAGACTAGCGGGAGGGCACGAGCAGTACTTC. Protein translation: CASSSRLAGGHEQYF.